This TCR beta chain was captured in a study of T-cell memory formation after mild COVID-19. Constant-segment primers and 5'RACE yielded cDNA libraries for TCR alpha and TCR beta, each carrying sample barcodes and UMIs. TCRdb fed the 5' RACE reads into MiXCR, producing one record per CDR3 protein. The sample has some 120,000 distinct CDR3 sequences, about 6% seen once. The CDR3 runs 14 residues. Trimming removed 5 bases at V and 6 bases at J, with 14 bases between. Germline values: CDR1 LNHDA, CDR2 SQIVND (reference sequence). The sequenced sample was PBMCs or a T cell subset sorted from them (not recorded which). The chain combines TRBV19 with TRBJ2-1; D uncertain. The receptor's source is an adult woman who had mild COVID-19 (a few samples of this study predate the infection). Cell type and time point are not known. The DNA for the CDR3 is TGTGCCAGTAGTGCCTCCGCTTACATCAATGAGCAGTTCTTC. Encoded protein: CASSASAYINEQFF.